This TCR beta chain derives from a study of blood T cell repertoires in COVID-19. Study at large: Sites in the United States, Italy and Spain provided acute and convalescent COVID-19 samples. The cDNA or gDNA used as material had been derived from T cells, B-cell-depleted T cells, or PBMCs.

V lost 3 bases to trimming and J lost 9 bases, with 10 bases between them. The germline gives CDR1 SGDLS, CDR2 YYNGEE. This CDR3 comprises 12 residues. Authors' processing steps: Reference gene primer amplification gave estimated nucleated cell counts. The table came from immunoSEQ multiplex PCR; TCRdb's copy has only in-frame clones and leaves some out. Clone size and the V and J calls come from that table; the DNA yielded D and trimming. Here the sample spans approximately 300,000 clones, around 87% being singletons. Allocation to cohorts depended on clinical history reported by the participants. The receptor was isolated from a woman under 30 with acute COVID-19. Material: PBMCs or T cells enriched from blood (not recorded which). The chain couples TRBV9 to TRBJ2-1, with D perhaps matching TRBD2 (6 bases). In nucleotides, the CDR3 is TGTGCCAGCAGCGGAGGGGAGGCTGAGCAGTTCTTC. Its protein is CASSGGEAEQFF.